This TCR beta chain was captured by sequencing in a study of blood T cell repertoires in COVID-19. Cohorts were assigned according to the clinical history that participants reported. Generated by immunoSEQ multiplex PCR, the TCRdb table keeps only in-frame clones and is missing some. This table has 200,000 or so clones, approximately 83% appearing once. The CDR3 spans 13 residues. Germline V gene data show CDR1 as SGDLS and CDR2 as YYNGEE. The V and J ends lost 3 bases and 5 bases respectively, with 11 bases between them. Sequencing used PBMCs or T cells enriched from blood (not recorded which). The sequence was collected from a man aged 40-55 years who had recovered from COVID-19. This rearrangement joins TRBV9 to TRBJ1-2; no clear D gene. DNA for the CDR3: TGTGCCAGCAGCGGCGACTGGAAATATGGCTACACCTTC. Translated, it gives CASSGDWKYGYTF.